The text below deals with one T cell receptor beta chain. Its specificity is unknown. A constant-region primer served to make TCR beta cDNA from approximately 490 ng total RNA. What produced the TCR beta libraries was three nested multiplex PCR rounds using slightly modified ARM-PCR. Amplification in the first two PCR rounds was performed using TRBV1-TRBV30 forward primers and a C-beta reverse primer for 9 to 11 cycles each. TCRdb used MiXCR to reprocess the multiplex PCR reads, holding one entry per CDR3 protein. This table holds about 75,000 distinct CDR3 sequences, roughly 69% found once. These data are taken from a study of tumor-infiltrating lymphocytes in primary liver carcinoma. Overall study context: Donors had hepatocellular carcinoma or combined HCC and intrahepatic cholangiocarcinoma.

Germline CDR1 and CDR2: DFQATT and SNEGSKA (reference sequence). J gave up 3 bases and V 1 base, and 8 bases lay outside the gene matches. CDR3 length: 17 residues. General study results and limits: Reduced overlap was seen in tumor-adjacent and tumor-blood pairs versus tumor region pairs. When set against blood, tumors had a significantly higher top-250-clone fraction (p = 0.039).

It was from roughly 20-30 mg of unsorted bulk tissue that RNA and DNA were co-extracted. No treatment had been given to the patients, who were chronically infected with HBV. The sequenced material came from tumor-adjacent normal liver tissue. The sequence was collected from a man aged 35 to 55 with primary liver carcinoma and hepatitis B virus infection. V gene TRBV20-1 combines with J gene TRBJ2-7; 14 bases are shared with TRBD2. The CDR3 here is CSARAESGTSGSYEQYF. In nucleotides, the CDR3 is TGCAGTGCTAGAGCCGAGAGCGGGACTAGCGGGAGCTACGAGCAGTACTTC.